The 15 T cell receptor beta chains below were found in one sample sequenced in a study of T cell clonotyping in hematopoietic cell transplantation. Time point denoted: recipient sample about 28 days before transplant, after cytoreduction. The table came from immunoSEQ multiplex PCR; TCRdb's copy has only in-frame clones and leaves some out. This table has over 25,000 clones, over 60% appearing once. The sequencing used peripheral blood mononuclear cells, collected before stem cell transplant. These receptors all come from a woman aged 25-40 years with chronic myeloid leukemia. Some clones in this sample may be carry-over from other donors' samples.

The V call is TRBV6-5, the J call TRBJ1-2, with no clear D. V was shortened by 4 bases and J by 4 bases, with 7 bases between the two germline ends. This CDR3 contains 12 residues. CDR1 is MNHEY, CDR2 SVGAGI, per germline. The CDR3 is CASSSNGYGYTF. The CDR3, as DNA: TGTGCCAGCAGTTCAAACGGCTATGGCTACACCTTC.

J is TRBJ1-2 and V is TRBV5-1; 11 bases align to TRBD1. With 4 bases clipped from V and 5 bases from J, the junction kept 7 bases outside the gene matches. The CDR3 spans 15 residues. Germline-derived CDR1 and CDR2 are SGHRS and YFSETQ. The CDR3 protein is CASSERTGGPYGYTF. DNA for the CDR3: TGCGCCAGCAGCGAAAGGACAGGGGGCCCTTATGGCTACACCTTC.

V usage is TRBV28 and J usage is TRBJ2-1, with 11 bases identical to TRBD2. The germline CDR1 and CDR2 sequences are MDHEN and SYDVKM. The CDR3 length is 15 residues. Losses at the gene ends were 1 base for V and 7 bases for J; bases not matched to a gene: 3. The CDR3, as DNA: TGTGCCAGCAGTTTATATAGCGGGGGGGCGAATGAGCAGTTCTTC. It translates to CASSLYSGGANEQFF.

CDR3 residues: CASSQRAYGYTF. Here the CDR3 DNA reads TGCGCCAGCAGCCAACGGGCGTATGGCTACACCTTC. V is TRBV4-1 and J is TRBJ1-2; no firm D call. The germline V and J ends were trimmed by 2 bases and 5 bases, with 6 bases remaining between them. The CDR3 totals 12 residues. CDR1 MGHRA and CDR2 YSYEKL come from the germline V gene.

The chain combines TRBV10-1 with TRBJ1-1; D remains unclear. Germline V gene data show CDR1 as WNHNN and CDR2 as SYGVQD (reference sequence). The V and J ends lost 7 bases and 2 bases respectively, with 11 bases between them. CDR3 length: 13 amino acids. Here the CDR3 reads CASTKATNTEAFF. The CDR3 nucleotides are TGCGCCAGCACTAAGGCCACAAACACTGAAGCTTTCTTT.

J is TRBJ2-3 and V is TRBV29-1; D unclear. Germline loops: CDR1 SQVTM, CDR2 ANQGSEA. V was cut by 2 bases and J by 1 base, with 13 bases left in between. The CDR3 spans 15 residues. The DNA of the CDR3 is TGCAGCGTTGAAAGCCCAGAGCTGGGCACAGATACGCAGTATTTT. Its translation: CSVESPELGTDTQYF.

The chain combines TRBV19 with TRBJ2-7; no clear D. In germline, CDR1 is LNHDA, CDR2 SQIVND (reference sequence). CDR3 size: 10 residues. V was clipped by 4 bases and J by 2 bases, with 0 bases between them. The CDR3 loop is CASSTYEQYV. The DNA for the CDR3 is TGTGCCAGTAGTACCTACGAGCAGTACGTC.

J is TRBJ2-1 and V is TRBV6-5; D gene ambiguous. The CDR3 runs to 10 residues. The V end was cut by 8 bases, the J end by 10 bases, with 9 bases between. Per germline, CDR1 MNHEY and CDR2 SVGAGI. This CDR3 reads CASGRREQFF. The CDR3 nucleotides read TGTGCCAGCGGGCGTAGGGAGCAGTTCTTC.

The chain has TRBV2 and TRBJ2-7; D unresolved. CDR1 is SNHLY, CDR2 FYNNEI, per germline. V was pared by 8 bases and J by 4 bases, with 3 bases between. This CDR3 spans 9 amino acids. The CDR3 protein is CASGYEQYF. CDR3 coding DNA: TGTGCCAGCGGGTACGAGCAGTACTTC.

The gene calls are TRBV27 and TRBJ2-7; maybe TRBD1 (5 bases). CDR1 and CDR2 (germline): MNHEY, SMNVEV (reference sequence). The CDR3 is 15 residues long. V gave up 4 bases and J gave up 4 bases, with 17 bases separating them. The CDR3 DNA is TGTGCCAGCAGTTGGCAGGGAAAGGCAAGGTACGAGCAGTACTTC. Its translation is CASSWQGKARYEQYF.

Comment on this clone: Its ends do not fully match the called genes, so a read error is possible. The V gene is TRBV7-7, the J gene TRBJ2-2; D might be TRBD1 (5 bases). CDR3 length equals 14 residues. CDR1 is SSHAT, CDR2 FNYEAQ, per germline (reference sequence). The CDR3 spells CASSLDPGPGELFF. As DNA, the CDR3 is TGTGCTAGCAGCTTAGATCCAGGGCCCGGGGAGCTGTTTTTT.

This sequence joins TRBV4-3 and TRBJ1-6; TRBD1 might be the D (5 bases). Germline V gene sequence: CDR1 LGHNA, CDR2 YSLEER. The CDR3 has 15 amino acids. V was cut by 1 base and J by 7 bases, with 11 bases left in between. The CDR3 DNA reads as TGCGCCAGCAGCCAAGCCCCCCAGGGCAATTCACCCCTCCACTTT. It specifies CASSQAPQGNSPLHF.

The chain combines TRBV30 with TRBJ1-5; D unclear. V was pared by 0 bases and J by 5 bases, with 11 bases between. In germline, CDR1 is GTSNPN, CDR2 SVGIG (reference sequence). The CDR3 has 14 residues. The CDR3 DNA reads TGTGCCTGGAGTGTTGGTCCGGCGGATCAGCCCCAGCATTTT. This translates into CAWSVGPADQPQHF.

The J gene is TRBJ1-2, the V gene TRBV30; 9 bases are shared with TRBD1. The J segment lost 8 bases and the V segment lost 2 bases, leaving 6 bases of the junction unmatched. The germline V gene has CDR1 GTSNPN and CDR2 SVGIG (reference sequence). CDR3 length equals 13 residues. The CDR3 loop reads CAWSPLQGAGYTF. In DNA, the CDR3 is TGTGCCTGGAGTCCTTTACAGGGGGCCGGCTACACCTTC.

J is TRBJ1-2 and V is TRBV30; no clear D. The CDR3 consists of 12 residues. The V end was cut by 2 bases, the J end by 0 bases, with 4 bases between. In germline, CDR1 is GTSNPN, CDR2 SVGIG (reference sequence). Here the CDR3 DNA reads TGTGCCTGGAGTCCTACTAACTATGGCTACACCTTC. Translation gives CAWSPTNYGYTF.